Below, 10 T cell receptor beta chains from the same sample are listed, as sequenced in a study of blood T cell repertoires in COVID-19. Profiling relied on immunoSEQ multiplex PCR, and the TCRdb table lists in-frame clones only, not all of them. The sample has about 250,000 clones, roughly 85% seen once; the top ten hold 9.1%. Sequenced: PBMCs or T cells enriched from blood (not recorded which). Receptor source: a woman in her forties or fifties with acute COVID-19.

The chain couples TRBV7-2 to TRBJ2-5; maybe TRBD2 (5 bases). CDR1 is SGHTA, CDR2 FQGNSA, per germline. The CDR3 is 13 amino acids. V lost 5 bases to trimming and J lost 2 bases, with 9 bases between them. DNA for the CDR3: TGTGCCAGCAGCCCGGCGGGTCAAGAGACCCAGTACTTC. It yields the protein CASSPAGQETQYF.

This chain joins TRBV14 and TRBJ2-2, with TRBD1 matching 8 bases. Germline assignment: CDR1 SGHDN and CDR2 FVKESK. V dropped 2 bases and J dropped 4; count of bases not matched to a gene: 6. This CDR3 comprises 16 residues. DNA of the CDR3: TGTGCCAGCAGCCAACGCAGGACAGGGCTCACCGGGGAGCTGTTTTTT. Translating it yields CASSQRRTGLTGELFF.

The J gene is TRBJ2-2, the V gene TRBV2, with D possibly TRBD2 on 5 matching bases. V was cut by 4 bases and J by 5 bases, with 11 bases left in between. CDR3 length: 14 residues. Germline lookup yields CDR1 SNHLY and CDR2 FYNNEI. The DNA for the CDR3 is TGTGCCAGCAGTGGGACTTTTATAACCGGGGAGCTGTTTTTT. As protein: CASSGTFITGELFF.

The chain links TRBV12-5 to TRBJ2-5; D is unresolved. This CDR3 comprises 14 residues. The germline V and J ends were trimmed by 2 bases and 5 bases, with 12 bases remaining between them. The germline CDR1 and CDR2 sequences are LGHNT and FRNRAP. The CDR3 reads CASGLRSPRETQYF. The CDR3 DNA follows: TGTGCTAGTGGTTTGAGAAGTCCCCGGGAGACCCAGTACTTC.

The chain is built from TRBV3-1 (or the pseudogene TRBV3-2) and TRBJ1-3; D is ambiguous. Germline V gene sequence: CDR1 LGHDT, CDR2 YNNKEL (reference sequence). The CDR3 spans 13 residues. Between the trimmed V and J ends, which lost 7 bases and 3 bases, there was a span of 10 bases. The CDR3 region has the DNA TGTGCCAGCACCACAGTGAATGGAAACACCATATATTTT. Protein sequence: CASTTVNGNTIYF.

V gene TRBV5-1 combines with J gene TRBJ1-2, with TRBD1 identical over 9 bases. This CDR3 has 14 amino acids. Germline CDR1 reads SGHRS; CDR2 reads YFSETQ. The V and J ends lost 0 bases and 5 bases, in that order; junction bases with no gene match: 2. CDR3 sequence: CASSLADRGYGYTF. For the CDR3, the DNA is TGCGCCAGCAGCTTGGCTGACAGGGGGTATGGCTACACCTTC.

V is TRBV2 and J is TRBJ2-2; TRBD1 aligns across 7 bases. Germline V CDR1 and CDR2: SNHLY, FYNNEI. V was pared by 8 bases and J by 0 bases, with 3 bases of the junction left unmatched. This CDR3 spans 14 amino acids. The CDR3 sequence: CASGRGTNTGELFF. The CDR3 DNA reads TGTGCCAGCGGCAGGGGGACGAACACCGGGGAGCTGTTTTTT.

Remarks on this clone: Other DNA sequences from this sample encode an identical CDR3 as well. The chain is built from TRBV6-1 and TRBJ1-2; D remains ambiguous. CDR3 length: 13 residues. Looked up from germline, CDR1 is MNHNS and CDR2 is SASEGT. With 1 base removed from V and 5 bases from J, the gap between germline ends came to 8 bases. Here the CDR3 reads CASSEEGGYGYTF. In nucleotides, the CDR3 is TGTGCCAGCAGTGAAGAGGGAGGGTATGGCTACACCTTC.

The rearrangement joins TRBV15 to TRBJ1-5, with D unclear. This CDR3 spans 13 amino acids. The V end lost 9 bases, the J end lost 2 bases, and 11 bases lay between the germline ends. CDR1 and CDR2 (germline): LNHNV, YYDKDF (reference sequence). The CDR3 DNA is TGTGCCACTTCGCCGAGGGGCAATCAGCCCCAGCATTTT. This encodes CATSPRGNQPQHF.

This clone has a single count. The genes are TRBV18 and TRBJ1-2; D possibly corresponds to TRBD1 (6 bases). CDR1 and CDR2 from the germline V gene are KGHSH and LQKENI. CDR3 length equals 15 residues. Trimming stripped 0 bases from V and 4 bases from J, with 12 bases between. The CDR3 protein is CASSPPGRQVYGYTF. The CDR3 region has the DNA TGTGCCAGCTCACCACCTGGGAGACAGGTCTATGGCTACACCTTC. Based on the CDR3 plus reference TRBV18 and TRBJ1-2, the full variable domain is NAGVMQNPRHLVRRRGQEARLRCSPMKGHSHVYWYRQLPEEGLKFMVYLQKENIIDESGMPKERFSAEFPKEGPSILRIQQVVRGDSAAYFCASSPPGRQVYGYTFGSGTRLTVV.